There are a few counts of the clone carrying this TCR beta chain. Its antigen is unidentified. The data belong to a study of vaccination and CD4 T cells after COVID-19. Study summary: Cultures that served as controls received a CEFX pool, an HIV-1 Nef pool, or no peptide.

Treatment in this sample: roughly 10-day PBMC culture with coronavirus spike peptide pools or control peptides (ViraFEST assay). IL-2 (roughly 10 IU/ml) and peptide pools (roughly 10 ug/ml) were added to cultures of 1.5 million to 2 million PBMCs per well. This CDR3 has 14 amino acids. The trim removed 9 bases at V and 6 bases at J, leaving 10 bases unmatched. Germline assignment: CDR1 LGHNA and CDR2 YNFKEQ. Findings and caveats of the study: The median proportion of reactive clones detected only post-vaccination in convalescent patients was 75% to 90%.

With the Oncomine TCR Beta short-read assay, DNA from cultured CD4+ T cells was sequenced. Once CD4+ T cells had been cultured, genomic DNA was extracted from them. MiXCR, applied by TCRdb to the PCR reads, yields one record per CDR3 protein. The sample lists about 14,000 distinct CDR3 sequences, around 50% seen once, with approximately 8.4% in the top ten. The material sequenced was CD4+ T cells from blood, cultured in vitro, taken before SARS-CoV-2 vaccination. The sequence was collected from a human donor who had recovered from COVID-19. The chain carries TRBV4-2 and TRBJ1-5; 8 nucleotides align to TRBD1. CDR3 in amino acids: CASRQTGGSQPQHF. Here the CDR3 DNA reads TGTGCCAGTAGACAAACAGGGGGAAGTCAGCCCCAGCATTTT.